This entry lists 8 T cell receptor beta chains sequenced from one sample in a study of cytomegalovirus exposure and HLA in healthy donors. The primer mix had 60 Vbeta and 13 Jbeta primers. Produced via immunoSEQ multiplex PCR; TCRdb's table is partial and in-frame only. This repertoire shows some 85,000 clones, 70% to 80% found once; its top ten account for more than 3%. Sequencing was performed on PBMCs. These receptors came from a man younger than 40 in good health and CMV-seronegative.

The chain employs TRBV19 and TRBJ1-6; D is undetermined. Trimming stripped 5 bases from V and 2 bases from J, with 13 bases between. Germline V gives CDR1 LNHDA, CDR2 SQIVND (reference sequence). The CDR3 extends over 16 amino acids. CDR3 in amino acids: CASSVSSGAYNSPLHF. DNA of the CDR3: TGTGCCAGTAGTGTCTCGAGCGGGGCCTATAATTCACCCCTCCACTTT.

In its sample, this clone was seen a few times. The V gene is TRBV19, the J gene TRBJ2-4, with D possibly TRBD2 on 5 matching bases. Trimming stripped 7 bases from V and 4 bases from J, with 23 bases between. The germline CDR1 and CDR2 sequences are LNHDA and SQIVND (reference sequence). The CDR3 sequence is 17 residues long. CDR3 sequence: CASKSEAYPVGKNIQYF. For the CDR3, the DNA is TGTGCCAGTAAATCGGAGGCCTACCCCGTAGGGAAAAACATTCAGTACTTC.

The rearrangement joins TRBV19 to TRBJ1-3; 7 positions match TRBD1. The CDR3 consists of 16 residues. Germline-derived CDR1 and CDR2 are LNHDA and SQIVND (reference sequence). V shed 1 base and J 0 bases; nucleotides not matched to a gene: 3. The CDR3 nucleotides read TGTGCCAGTAGTATAGGGGGGACAGTCTCTGGAAACACCATATATTTT. It translates to CASSIGGTVSGNTIYF.

The genes are TRBV5-6 and TRBJ1-6; a possible D gene is TRBD1 (6 bases). The CDR3 length is 15 residues. The germline V gene encodes CDR1 SGHDT and CDR2 YYEEEE. The germline V and J ends were trimmed by 4 bases and 4 bases, with 12 bases remaining between them. CDR3 protein: CASSRNRVYNSPLHF. The DNA of the CDR3 is TGTGCCAGCAGCCGTAACAGGGTTTATAATTCACCCCTCCACTTT.

The chain uses TRBV4-1 and TRBJ2-1, with 9 positions matching TRBD2. With V trimmed by 0 bases and J by 6 bases, 3 bases remained unmatched. The germline V gene encodes CDR1 MGHRA and CDR2 YSYEKL. CDR3 size: 15 residues. The DNA of the CDR3 is TGCGCCAGCAGCCAAGATGCGGGGGGGCCCAATGAGCAGTTCTTC. The encoded protein is CASSQDAGGPNEQFF.

This chain connects TRBV5-1 to TRBJ1-1, with a weak D call TRBD1 (5 bases). The V and J ends lost 3 bases and 4 bases respectively, with 16 bases between them. From germline, CDR1 is SGHRS and CDR2 YFSETQ. The CDR3 has 15 residues. CDR3 DNA sequence: TGCGCCAGCAGCTGGGGGGGAACCGGGGCCACTGAAGCTTTCTTT. It translates to CASSWGGTGATEAFF.

This chain links TRBV18 with TRBJ2-5, with TRBD2 identical over 12 bases. V was clipped by 1 base and J by 5 bases; unmatched bases: 8. This CDR3 contains 17 residues. CDR1 is KGHSH, CDR2 LQKENI, per germline. This chain's CDR3 is CASSPLGLAGPGETQYF. Written as DNA, the CDR3 is TGTGCCAGCTCACCACTCGGACTAGCGGGACCAGGGGAGACCCAGTACTTC.

This clone came up a few times. J is TRBJ2-1 and V is TRBV7-6; D is possibly TRBD2 (5 bases). The CDR3 loop spans 15 amino acids. Germline CDR1 SGHVS, CDR2 FNYEAQ. V shed 0 bases and J shed 4 bases, with 10 bases lying between them. The CDR3 region is CASSLASTGYNEQFF. CDR3 DNA sequence: TGTGCCAGCAGCTTAGCATCAACGGGGTACAATGAGCAGTTCTTC.